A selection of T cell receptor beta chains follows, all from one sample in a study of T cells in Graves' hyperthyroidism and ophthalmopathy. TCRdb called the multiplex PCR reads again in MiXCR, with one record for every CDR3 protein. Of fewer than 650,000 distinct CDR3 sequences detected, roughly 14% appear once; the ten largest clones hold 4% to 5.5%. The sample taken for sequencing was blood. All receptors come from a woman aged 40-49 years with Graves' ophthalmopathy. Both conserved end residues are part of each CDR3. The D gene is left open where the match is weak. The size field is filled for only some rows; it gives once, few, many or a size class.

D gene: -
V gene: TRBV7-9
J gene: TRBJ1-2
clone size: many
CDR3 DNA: TGTGCCAGCAGCCGCGACGACAGGTGGGATGGCTACACCTTC
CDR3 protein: CASSRDDRWDGYTF

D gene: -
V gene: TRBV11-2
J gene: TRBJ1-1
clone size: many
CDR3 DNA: TGTGCCAGCAGCTTAGATCTCGGGCAGAAGAACACTGAAGCTTTCTTT
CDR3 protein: CASSLDLGQKNTEAFF

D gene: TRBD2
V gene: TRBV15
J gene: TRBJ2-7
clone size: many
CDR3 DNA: TGTGCCACCAGTCTGCTAGCGGGCTCCTACGAGCAGTACTTC
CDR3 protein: CATSLLAGSYEQYF

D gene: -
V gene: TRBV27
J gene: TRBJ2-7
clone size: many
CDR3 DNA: TGTGCCAGCAGCCCTTCCCGGGGAGGGGGCTACGAGCAGTACTTC
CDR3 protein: CASSPSRGGGYEQYF

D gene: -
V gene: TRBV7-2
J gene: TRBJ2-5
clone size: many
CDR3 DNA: TGTGCCAGCAGCTCTAGTACCGGGTACAGGGAGACCCAGTACTTC
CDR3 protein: CASSSSTGYRETQYF

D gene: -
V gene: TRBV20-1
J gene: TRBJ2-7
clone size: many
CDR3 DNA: TGCATGGGCGGATCCGCGGGCATCACCGAGCAGTACTTC
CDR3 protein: CMGGSAGITEQYF

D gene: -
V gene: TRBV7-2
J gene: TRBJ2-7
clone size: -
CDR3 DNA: TGTGCCAGCAGCCTTGCACTAGTCTCACCCCTGGGGCAGTACTTC
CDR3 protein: CASSLALVSPLGQYF

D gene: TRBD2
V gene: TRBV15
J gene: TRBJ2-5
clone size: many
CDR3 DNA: TGTGCCACCAGCAGCGTACAGACTAGCGGTTCCCAAGAGACCCAGTACTTC
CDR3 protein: CATSSVQTSGSQETQYF

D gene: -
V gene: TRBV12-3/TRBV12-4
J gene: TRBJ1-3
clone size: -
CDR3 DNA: TGTGCCAGCAGTTTACAGGTCACGGGTGGAAACACCATATATTTT
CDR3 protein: CASSLQVTGGNTIYF

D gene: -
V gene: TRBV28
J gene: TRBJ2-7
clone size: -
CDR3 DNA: TGTGCCAGCAGCACGGGACTCCAGAGCGAGCAGTACTTC
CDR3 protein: CASSTGLQSEQYF

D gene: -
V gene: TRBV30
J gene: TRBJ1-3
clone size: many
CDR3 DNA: TGTGCCTGGACCCCCCCGGGCTCTGGAAACACCATATATTTT
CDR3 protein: CAWTPPGSGNTIYF

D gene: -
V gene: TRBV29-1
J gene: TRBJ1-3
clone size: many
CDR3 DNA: TGCAGCGCATCGGACATGACCTCTGGAAACACCATATATTTT
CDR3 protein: CSASDMTSGNTIYF

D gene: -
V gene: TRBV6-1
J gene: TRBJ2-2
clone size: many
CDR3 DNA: TGTGCCAGCAGTGAAAGGAGGATGTGGTACGCTGCGAACACCGGGGAGCTGTTTTTT
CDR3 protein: CASSERRMWYAANTGELFF

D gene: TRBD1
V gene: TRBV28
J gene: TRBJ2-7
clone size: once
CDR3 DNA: TGTGCCAGCAGCTATTACGGGACAGGGAACGAGCAGTACTTC
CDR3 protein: CASSYYGTGNEQYF

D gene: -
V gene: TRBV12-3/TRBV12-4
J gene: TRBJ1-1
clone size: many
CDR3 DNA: TGTGCCACCAGAAAGACAGTAGTGGACACTGAAGCTTTCTTT
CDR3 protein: CATRKTVVDTEAFF

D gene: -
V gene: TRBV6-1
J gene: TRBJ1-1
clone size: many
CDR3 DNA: TGTGCCAGCAGTGAAGCGGCCTATAACACTGAAGCTTTCTTT
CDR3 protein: CASSEAAYNTEAFF

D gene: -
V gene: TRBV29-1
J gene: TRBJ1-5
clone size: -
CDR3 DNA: TGCAGCGTTGGAGAAGGGAATCAGCCCCAGCATTTT
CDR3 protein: CSVGEGNQPQHF

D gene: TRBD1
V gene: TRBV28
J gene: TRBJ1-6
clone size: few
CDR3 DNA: TGTGCCAGCAGACCACATTCAGGGGGCGGAAATTCACCCCTCCACTTT
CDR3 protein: CASRPHSGGGNSPLHF

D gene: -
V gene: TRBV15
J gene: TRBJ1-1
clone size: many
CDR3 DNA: TGTGCCACCAGCAGAGTTGGGTACACTGAAGCTTTCTTT
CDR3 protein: CATSRVGYTEAFF

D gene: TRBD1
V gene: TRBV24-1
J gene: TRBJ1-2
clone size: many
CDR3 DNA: TGTGCCACACAGGGGATCTATGGCTACACCTTC
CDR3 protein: CATQGIYGYTF

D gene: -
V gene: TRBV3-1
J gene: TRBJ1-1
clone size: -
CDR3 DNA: TGTGCCAGCAGCCAGTTTGGAGGGGCTAGGAGTGAAGCTTTCTTT
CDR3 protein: CASSQFGGARSEAFF

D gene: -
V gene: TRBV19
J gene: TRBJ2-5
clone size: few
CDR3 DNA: TGTGCCAGTAGTATGTCCTGGTCCCAGATCGGAGAGACCCAGTACTTC
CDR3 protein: CASSMSWSQIGETQYF

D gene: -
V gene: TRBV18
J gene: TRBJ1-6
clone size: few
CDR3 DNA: TGTGCCAGCTCACCGGGACCGTTGTTAGCTTCACCCCTCCACTTT
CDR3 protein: CASSPGPLLASPLHF

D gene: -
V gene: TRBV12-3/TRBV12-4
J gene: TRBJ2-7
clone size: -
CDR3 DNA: TGTGCCAGCAGTTTCGGTTCGGCCTCCTACGAGCAGTACTTC
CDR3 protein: CASSFGSASYEQYF

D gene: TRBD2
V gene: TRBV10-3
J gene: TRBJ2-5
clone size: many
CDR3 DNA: TGTGCCATCAGTGCGAGGGAGGGCCAAGAGACCCAGTACTTC
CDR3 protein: CAISAREGQETQYF

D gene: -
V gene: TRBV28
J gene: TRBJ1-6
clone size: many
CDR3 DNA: TGTGCCAGCAGTTTCGTTCCGGGAGGTAATTCACCCCTCCACTTT
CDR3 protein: CASSFVPGGNSPLHF

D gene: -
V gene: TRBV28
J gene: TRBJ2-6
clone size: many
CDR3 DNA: TGTGCCAGCAGTTCTCCCTTTGGGGCCAACGTCCTGACTTTC
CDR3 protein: CASSSPFGANVLTF

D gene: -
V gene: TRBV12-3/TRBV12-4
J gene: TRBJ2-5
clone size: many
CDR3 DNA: TGTGCCAGCTGGTCGGGTACAGCCAAACAAGAGACCCAGTACTTC
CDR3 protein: CASWSGTAKQETQYF

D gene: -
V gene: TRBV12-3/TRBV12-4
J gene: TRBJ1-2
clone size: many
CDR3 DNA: TGTGCCAGCAGACGACAGGTATATGGCTACACCTTC
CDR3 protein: CASRRQVYGYTF

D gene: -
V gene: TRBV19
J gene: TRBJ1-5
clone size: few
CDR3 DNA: TGTGCCAGTAGTGAGGCCAAACTGCCGGTCTATAGCAATCAGCCCCAGCATTTT
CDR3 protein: CASSEAKLPVYSNQPQHF

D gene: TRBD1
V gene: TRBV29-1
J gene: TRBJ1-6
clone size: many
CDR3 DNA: TGCAGCGTTCGTGGGGACAGGGATTCACCCCTCCACTTT
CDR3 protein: CSVRGDRDSPLHF

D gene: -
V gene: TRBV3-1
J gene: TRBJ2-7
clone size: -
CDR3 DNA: TGTGCCAGCAGACAACAGGGCGGGAGCATTTACGAGCAGTACTTC
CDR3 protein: CASRQQGGSIYEQYF

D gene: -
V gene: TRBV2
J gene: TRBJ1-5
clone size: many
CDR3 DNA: TGTGCCAGCAGTACCGGAGGAGGGCCCCAGCATTTT
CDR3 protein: CASSTGGGPQHF

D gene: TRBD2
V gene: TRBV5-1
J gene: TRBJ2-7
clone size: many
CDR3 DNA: TGCGCCAGCAGCTTAACCGGACTAGCGGGAGAGACCGAGCAGTACTTC
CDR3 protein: CASSLTGLAGETEQYF

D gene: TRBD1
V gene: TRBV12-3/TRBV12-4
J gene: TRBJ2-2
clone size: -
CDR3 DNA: TGTGCCAGCAGTTTACAGGACAGGGGGTTTGGCGGGGAGCTGTTTTTT
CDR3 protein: CASSLQDRGFGGELFF

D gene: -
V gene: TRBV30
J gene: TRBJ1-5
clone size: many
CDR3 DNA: TGTGCCTGGAGCGCCGATAGCAATCAGCCCCAGCATTTT
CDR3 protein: CAWSADSNQPQHF

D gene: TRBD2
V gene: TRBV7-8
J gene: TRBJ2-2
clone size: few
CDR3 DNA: TGTGCCAGCAGCCTAGCGGGTGTGAGCGGGAGGAATACCGGGGAGCTGTTTTTT
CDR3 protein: CASSLAGVSGRNTGELFF

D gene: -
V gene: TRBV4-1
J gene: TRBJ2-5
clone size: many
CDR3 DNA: TGCGCCAGCAGCCTTACGGGCTCGATCCAAGAGACCCAGTACTTC
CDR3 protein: CASSLTGSIQETQYF

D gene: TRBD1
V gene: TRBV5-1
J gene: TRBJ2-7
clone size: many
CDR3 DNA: TGCGCCAGCAGCTTAACCGGGACAGTACAGGAGCAGTACTTC
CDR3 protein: CASSLTGTVQEQYF

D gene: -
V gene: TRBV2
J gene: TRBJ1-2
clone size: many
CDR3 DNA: TGTGCCAGCAGTGAACGGAAACTTTGGGGCTACACCTTC
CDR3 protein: CASSERKLWGYTF

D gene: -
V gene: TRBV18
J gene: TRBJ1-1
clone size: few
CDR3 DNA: TGTGCCAGCTCACCGAGGGAAGGTGAAGCTTTCTTT
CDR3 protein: CASSPREGEAFF

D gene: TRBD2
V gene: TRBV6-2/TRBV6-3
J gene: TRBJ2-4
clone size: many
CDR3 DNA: TGTGCCAGCAGTTACTTCACAGCGGGAGGAAACATTCAGTACTTC
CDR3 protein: CASSYFTAGGNIQYF

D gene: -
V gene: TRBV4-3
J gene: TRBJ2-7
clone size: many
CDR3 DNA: TGCGCCAGCAGCCAACTAGAGTCTCCCAACGAGCAGTACTTC
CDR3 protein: CASSQLESPNEQYF

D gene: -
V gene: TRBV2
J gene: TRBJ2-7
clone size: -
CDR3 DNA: TGTGCCAGCAGTGGCGGGCGGGATACGTGGGAGCAGTACTTC
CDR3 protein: CASSGGRDTWEQYF

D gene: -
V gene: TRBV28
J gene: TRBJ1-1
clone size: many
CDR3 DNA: TGTGCCACCCGGGGAGGTACCTTAGAAGCTTTCTTT
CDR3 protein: CATRGGTLEAFF

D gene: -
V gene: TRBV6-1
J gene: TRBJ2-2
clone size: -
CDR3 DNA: TGTGCCAGCAGCCCCCCGGTATATGTACAGGGAAGCGGGGAGCTGTTTTTT
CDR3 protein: CASSPPVYVQGSGELFF

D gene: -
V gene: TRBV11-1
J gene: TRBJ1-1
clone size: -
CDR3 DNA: TGTGCCAGCAGCTTAGGGGGGGGCCGGGGGAACACTGAAGCTTTCTTT
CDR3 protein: CASSLGGGRGNTEAFF

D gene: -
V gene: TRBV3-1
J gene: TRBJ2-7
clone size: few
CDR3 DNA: TGTGCCAGCAGCCAAGCCTACAGGGCGCGAGAGCAGTACTTC
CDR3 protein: CASSQAYRAREQYF

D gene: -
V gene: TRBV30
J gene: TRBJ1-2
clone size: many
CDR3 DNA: TGTGCCTGGACAAGTGGCTATGGCTACACCTTC
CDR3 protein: CAWTSGYGYTF

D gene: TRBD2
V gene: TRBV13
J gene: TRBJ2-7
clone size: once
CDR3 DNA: TGTGCCAGCAGCCCCCGAGTAGCGGGAGGGAGGGGGCAGTACTTC
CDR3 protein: CASSPRVAGGRGQYF